The 5 T cell receptor beta chains below all came from one sample that was sequenced in a study of cytotoxic CD8 clonotypes in ibrutinib-treated CLL (dated by TCRdb to 2020 to 2022). The time point label, read with the paper, signifies: roughly 2 years on ibrutinib. Receptors were amplified or captured by the immunoSEQ multiplex PCR assay. TCRdb stores this immuneACCESS table with in-frame sequences only. Part of the clones is absent; in the studies checked, under half of the shortfall reflects unresolved V genes, and no reason is known for the rest. The sample includes 90,000 to 150,000 clones, with approximately 56% observed a single time. About 40% of the sample is in the top ten clones. The sequencing here drew on PBMCs, taken after 24 months of ibrutinib treatment. The source of these receptors is a human donor with chronic lymphocytic leukemia.

The V gene is TRBV6-5, the J gene TRBJ2-3; TRBD1 or TRBD2 may be the D gene (6 bases each). Germline-derived CDR1 and CDR2 are MNHEY and SVGAGI. V shed 6 bases and J shed 2 bases, with 15 bases lying between them. The length of the CDR3 is 15 residues. This CDR3 is CASRGAGGNTDTQYF. In DNA form, the CDR3 reads TGTGCCAGCAGGGGGGCTGGGGGGAACACAGATACGCAGTATTTT.

This clone was picked up one time. CDR3 amino acids: CASSPIGDPIAQHF. The CDR3 DNA is TGTGCCAGCTCACCGATCGGGGACCCCATAGCCCAGCATTTT. The chain employs TRBV18 and TRBJ1-5; D is possibly TRBD1 (5 bases). This CDR3 is 14 amino acids long. Deletions cut 3 bases from V and 11 bases from J, with 17 bases between. CDR1 is KGHSH and CDR2 is LQKENI in the germline V gene.

This clone is deemed medium-sized (0.01 to 0.1%). The CDR3 sequence: CASSLGGEETQYF. The CDR3 nucleotides are TGTGCCAGCAGCTTAGGGGGTGAAGAGACCCAGTACTTC. This chain uses TRBV7-6 with TRBJ2-5, with D uncertain. V was trimmed by 1 base and J by 3 bases, leaving 6 bases between them. The germline CDR1 and CDR2 sequences are SGHVS and FNYEAQ. CDR3 length equals 13 residues.

The chain couples TRBV10-1 to TRBJ1-6; D possibly corresponds to TRBD1 (5 bases). The CDR3 loop spans 15 amino acids. V shed 2 bases and J shed 4 bases, with 9 bases lying between them. The germline V gene has CDR1 WNHNN and CDR2 SYGVQD (reference sequence). CDR3 in DNA: TGCGCCAGCAGTGAGGGGGACGGTTATAATTCACCCCTCCACTTT. Protein product: CASSEGDGYNSPLHF.

This clone has a handful of counts. The chain recombines TRBV7-6 with TRBJ1-6; 8 bases fit TRBD1. Losses at the gene ends were 2 bases for V and 7 bases for J; bases not matched to a gene: 4. Germline CDR1 and CDR2: SGHVS and FNYEAQ. The CDR3 spans 15 residues. As DNA, the CDR3 is TGTGCCAGCAGCTTAAGGACAGGGACGAATTCACCCCTCCACTTT. Protein sequence: CASSLRTGTNSPLHF.